This section outlines one T cell receptor (beta chain) sequence together with its context. Its antigen is unknown. CDR3 length: 12 residues. The germline V gene encodes CDR1 SGHVS and CDR2 FQNEAQ. Trimming removed 5 bases from V and 12 bases from J; junction bases left unmatched: 4. The data originate from a study of T cell repertoires in cytomegalovirus infection. Study findings and constraints: Ex vivo, HLA-C-restricted CMV-specific TCR beta clonotypes prevailed over the rest of the response.

TCRdb re-analysed the reads in MiXCR, keeping a single row per CDR3 protein. There are some 180,000 distinct CDR3 sequences in the sample; roughly a fifth occur only once, and 2.5% to 3% lies in the top ten. The sequence was collected from a human donor in good health (CMV status not recorded). Some clones in this sample may be carry-over from other donors' samples. This sequence joins TRBV7-8 and TRBJ2-1; 10 positions agree with TRBD2. Sequenced input: PBMCs. Here the CDR3 DNA reads TGTGCCAGCAGCACGAGCGGGGGGGCGCAGTTCTTC. Translating it yields CASSTSGGAQFF.